This TCR beta chain was sequenced during a study of early T cells in non-severe SARS-CoV-2 infection. Study overall: Sequencing was performed on bulk RNA from unsorted whole blood, leaving chains unpaired. Overall study results and limits: A preference for anti-spike CD8 responses marked VDJdb matching, which missed private and CD4 specificities.

Individual cDNA molecules were tagged with unique molecular identifiers. TCRdb used MiXCR to reprocess the 5' RACE reads, holding one entry per CDR3 protein. The sample lists tens of thousands of distinct CDR3 sequences; less than 7.5% were seen once. This clonotype was seen many times. No antigen is known for it. This CDR3 spans 13 amino acids. Germline assignment: CDR1 SGHAT and CDR2 FQDESV (reference sequence). Deletions cut 4 bases from V and 4 bases from J, with 10 bases between. The V gene is TRBV11-1, the J gene TRBJ2-5; D is possibly TRBD1 (6 bases). The sequencing used whole blood, collected at baseline. The receptor was isolated from an adult who was a healthcare worker with PCR-confirmed SARS-CoV-2 infection or an uninfected control (not recorded which). The CDR3 spells CASSYPGVETQYF. DNA for the CDR3: TGTGCCAGCAGCTATCCAGGGGTAGAGACCCAGTACTTC.